Listed below are T cell receptor beta chains from one sample, sequenced in a study of shared clonotypes between healthy human individuals. Clones were sequenced by immunoSEQ multiplex PCR, and TCRdb holds only the in-frame ones, with some missing. The sample shows 660,000 or so clones, about 96% of them seen only once. The sample comprised naive CD8+ T cells sorted from blood. The receptors here all came from a woman younger than 45 in good health. Both conserved end residues are part of each CDR3. D genes are given only for firm matches. Rows give clone size only sometimes, using once, few, many, or a class for an expanded clone.

j_call	clone_size	d_call	v_call	cdr3_aa	cdr3_nt
TRBJ1-5	NA	NA	TRBV6-6	CASSGGSNQPQHF	TGTGCCAGCTCCGGGGGGAGCAATCAGCCCCAGCATTTT
TRBJ2-1	NA	TRBD1	TRBV7-9	CASSPGGGSVDNEQFF	TGTGCCAGCAGCCCAGGGGGCGGCTCTGTCGACAATGAGCAGTTCTTC
TRBJ2-7	NA	NA	TRBV7-7	CASSLENSYEQYF	TGTGCCAGCAGCTTAGAAAACTCCTACGAGCAGTACTTC
TRBJ1-1	NA	NA	TRBV5-6	CASSLSPAGPFGMNTEAFF	TGTGCCAGCAGCTTGTCGCCCGCGGGACCCTTCGGGATGAACACTGAAGCTTTCTTT
TRBJ2-1	NA	NA	TRBV11-2	CASSLVRGSGPYNEQFF	TGTGCCAGCAGCTTAGTTAGGGGGAGCGGACCATACAATGAGCAGTTCTTC
TRBJ2-2	NA	TRBD1	TRBV19	CASTLGQGIIGELFF	TGTGCCAGTACTCTGGGACAGGGGATCATCGGGGAGCTGTTTTTT
TRBJ2-2	NA	NA	TRBV29-1	CSGRLSMVFF	TGCAGCGGCAGACTATCAATGGTGTTTTTT
TRBJ2-1	NA	TRBD2	TRBV28	CASSSPWGGRGHEQFF	TGTGCCAGCAGTTCTCCATGGGGCGGGAGGGGACATGAGCAGTTCTTC
TRBJ2-3	NA	NA	TRBV27	CASSLFSPGLDTQYF	TGTGCCAGCAGTTTATTTTCCCCGGGGTTGGATACGCAGTATTTT
TRBJ2-7	NA	NA	TRBV9	CASSVGGNPLEQYF	TGTGCCAGCAGCGTAGGCGGGAACCCTCTCGAGCAGTACTTC
TRBJ1-4	NA	NA	TRBV7-9	CASSLVGEKLFF	TGTGCCAGCAGCTTAGTCGGGGAAAAACTGTTTTTT
TRBJ2-2	NA	TRBD2	TRBV2	CASVPGRFVPGELFF	TGTGCCAGCGTTCCCGGGAGGTTTGTGCCCGGGGAGCTGTTTTTT
TRBJ2-3	once	TRBD2	TRBV28	CASSSGTSEVTDTQYF	TGTGCCAGCAGTTCTGGGACTAGTGAGGTGACAGATACGCAGTATTTT
TRBJ2-5	NA	NA	TRBV7-8	CASRSTGAETQYF	TGTGCCAGCAGATCCACCGGGGCCGAGACCCAGTACTTC
TRBJ2-7	NA	NA	TRBV6-1	CASSELWGGYEQYF	TGTGCCAGCAGTGAATTGTGGGGCGGCTACGAGCAGTACTTC
TRBJ2-1	NA	NA	TRBV19	CASSIGRGEQFF	TGTGCCAGTAGTATAGGACGTGGTGAGCAGTTCTTC
TRBJ2-2	once	NA	TRBV6-1	CATRGLGTGELFF	TGTGCCACACGGGGCCTTGGAACCGGGGAGCTGTTTTTT
TRBJ1-3	once	NA	TRBV4-1	CASSQEERRGLSSGNTIYF	TGCGCCAGCAGCCAAGAGGAGCGCAGGGGTTTATCGTCTGGAAACACCATATATTTT
TRBJ1-2	NA	NA	TRBV19	CASSEDAFLNYGYTF	TGTGCCAGTAGTGAGGACGCCTTCCTTAACTATGGCTACACCTTC
TRBJ2-1	NA	NA	TRBV19	CASTSGISYNEQFF	TGTGCCAGTACTTCAGGGATCTCCTACAATGAGCAGTTCTTC
TRBJ2-1	NA	NA	TRBV19	CASSPTEAGINEQFF	TGTGCCAGTAGTCCCACCGAGGCGGGAATCAATGAGCAGTTCTTC
TRBJ2-7	NA	TRBD2	TRBV9	CASSVDGRALNEQYF	TGTGCCAGCAGCGTAGACGGGAGGGCCCTGAACGAGCAGTACTTC
TRBJ1-5	NA	NA	TRBV6-5	CASSPPGQPQHF	TGTGCCAGCAGTCCCCCGGGTCAGCCCCAGCATTTT
TRBJ2-7	NA	NA	TRBV28	CASSLFVGGEQYF	TGTGCCAGCAGTTTATTTGTTGGGGGTGAGCAGTACTTC
TRBJ2-7	NA	NA	TRBV28	CASRSGGRSSEQYF	TGTGCCAGCAGATCGGGGGGCCGCTCGAGTGAGCAGTACTTC
TRBJ2-1	NA	TRBD2	TRBV5-1	CASSPGLAGEWGEQFF	TGCGCCAGCAGCCCGGGTCTAGCGGGAGAGTGGGGTGAGCAGTTCTTC
TRBJ2-7	NA	NA	TRBV10-3	CAISVGGSEQYF	TGTGCCATCAGTGTTGGGGGGTCCGAGCAGTACTTC
TRBJ2-1	NA	NA	TRBV27	CASSPLGSYNEQFF	TGTGCCAGCTCCCCCCTCGGGTCCTACAATGAGCAGTTCTTC
TRBJ2-1	NA	TRBD2	TRBV19	CASSGTSGIPEYNEQFF	TGTGCCAGTAGTGGGACTAGCGGGATCCCGGAGTACAATGAGCAGTTCTTC
TRBJ2-7	NA	TRBD2	TRBV10-3	CAISESAGLSYEQYF	TGTGCCATCAGTGAGTCAGCGGGGCTCTCCTACGAGCAGTACTTC
TRBJ2-7	NA	TRBD2	TRBV28	CASSLVLAGGPMYYEQYF	TGTGCCAGCAGTTTAGTCCTAGCGGGAGGGCCTATGTACTACGAGCAGTACTTC